The 13 T cell receptor beta chains below come from one sample, sequenced in a study of T cells in Graves' hyperthyroidism and ophthalmopathy. Regions amplified from RNA transcripts were the TCR beta CDR3 regions. Primed by the HTBI set, a first-round RT-PCR was run on the TCR CDR3. TCRdb processed the multiplex PCR reads anew with MiXCR; each CDR3 protein has one entry. The sample carries around 760,000 distinct CDR3 sequences, roughly 32% recorded once. Specimen: blood. All receptors come from a middle-aged woman with Graves' hyperthyroidism.

A word on this clonotype: A junction boundary mismatches the germline segment, possibly from a read error. V gene TRBV6-2 or TRBV6-3 combines with J gene TRBJ1-1; D gene ambiguous. CDR3 length equals 13 residues. Germline V gene sequence: CDR1 MNHEY, CDR2 SVGEGT. The CDR3 here is CASSDSEEGEAFF. The CDR3 DNA follows: TGTGCCAGCAGTGACTCGGAAGAGGGTGAAGCTTTCTTT.

A few counts support this clonotype. The chain uses TRBV2 and TRBJ1-1; no definite D call. The V gene's germline CDR1 is SNHLY and CDR2 FYNNEI. The CDR3 totals 14 residues. V gave up 3 bases and J gave up 1 base, with 9 bases separating them. The CDR3 DNA is TGTGCCAGCAGTGATACGTTGGGGAACACTGAAGCTTTCTTT. The encoded protein is CASSDTLGNTEAFF.

This clonotype was detected only a few times. The V gene is TRBV10-2, the J gene TRBJ1-1, with D uncertain. The germline V and J ends were trimmed by 6 bases and 5 bases, with 16 bases remaining between them. Germline loops: CDR1 WSHSY, CDR2 SAAADI. This CDR3 is 14 amino acids long. The CDR3 spells CASSRARGRTEAFF. Here the CDR3 DNA reads TGCGCCAGCAGCCGCGCCCGGGGTCGGACTGAAGCTTTCTTT.

This clonotype has at least ten counts. The rearrangement joins TRBV7-6 to TRBJ2-7, with D maybe TRBD2 (7 bases). Trimming removed 4 bases from V and 2 bases from J, with 21 bases in between. This CDR3 region has 17 residues. Germline values: CDR1 SGHVS, CDR2 FNYEAQ. In DNA form, the CDR3 reads TGTGCCAGCAGCTCCCAAGGGGAGGGGGGGCCTCCCTACGAGCAGTACTTC. It yields the protein CASSSQGEGGPPYEQYF.

V usage is TRBV25-1 and J usage is TRBJ1-1; 9 bases fit TRBD1. The V segment lost 8 bases and the J segment 10 bases; nucleotides outside the gene matches: 8. The CDR3 length is 12 residues. Germline V gene sequence: CDR1 MGHDK, CDR2 SYGVNS. The CDR3, as DNA: TGTGCCAGCTGGGGACAGGGTTCTGGAGCTTTCTTT. It encodes CASWGQGSGAFF.

This clonotype occurred a few times. The chain uses TRBV6-4 and TRBJ2-2; D call uncertain. Germline lookup yields CDR1 MRHNA and CDR2 SNTAGT. The CDR3 is 16 residues long. Between the trimmed V and J ends, which lost 1 base and 6 bases, there was a span of 15 bases. Here the CDR3 DNA reads TGTGCCAGCAGTGACTTGGGGTCGGCAAACGCCGGGGAGCTGTTTTTT. Its protein product is CASSDLGSANAGELFF.

The chain combines TRBV15 with TRBJ1-4, with D perhaps matching TRBD1 (5 bases). Germline assignment: CDR1 LNHNV and CDR2 YYDKDF (reference sequence). The V and J ends lost 3 bases and 8 bases respectively, with 19 bases between them. CDR3 length equals 16 residues. The CDR3 reads CATSSRDPGKKEKLFF. The DNA of the CDR3 is TGTGCCACCAGCAGCAGGGACCCAGGGAAAAAGGAAAAACTGTTTTTT.

In this sample, this clonotype turned up many times. V and J are TRBV7-8 and TRBJ1-1; 9 bases are shared with TRBD1. The CDR3 covers 14 residues. With 4 bases clipped from V and 5 bases from J, the junction kept 5 bases outside the gene matches. In germline, CDR1 is SGHVS, CDR2 FQNEAQ. CDR3 bases: TGTGCCAGCAGCTCAGGACAGGGGTGGACTGAAGCTTTCTTT. The encoded protein is CASSSGQGWTEAFF.

The chain carries TRBV29-1 and TRBJ1-2, with D tentatively TRBD1 (6 bases). This CDR3 region has 12 residues. Germline V gene data show CDR1 as SQVTM and CDR2 as ANQGSEA. The V and J ends lost 8 bases and 2 bases respectively, with 12 bases between them. CDR3 loop: CSLDQGNYGYTF. CDR3 DNA: TGCAGCTTAGACCAGGGGAACTATGGCTACACCTTC.

This clonotype showed up many times. The gene calls are TRBV20-1 and TRBJ2-5; 8 bases align to TRBD1. Trimming took 6 bases from V and 1 from J; bases not matched to a gene: 10. The CDR3 loop spans 15 amino acids. Per germline, CDR1 DFQATT and CDR2 SNEGSKA (reference sequence). The CDR3 loop is CSAQDPGQVQETQYF. The CDR3 nucleotides are TGCAGTGCACAAGACCCGGGACAGGTCCAAGAGACCCAGTACTTC.

This clonotype was seen repeatedly, ten times or more. J is TRBJ1-1 and V is TRBV15; D unresolved. This CDR3 is 11 amino acids long. Germline assignment: CDR1 LNHNV and CDR2 YYDKDF (reference sequence). V lost 4 bases, J lost 11 bases, and 11 bases lay in between. CDR3 amino acids: CATSTSWVAFF. The CDR3 DNA sequence: TGTGCCACCAGCACCTCTTGGGTGGCTTTCTTT. The entire variable domain, with the rest obtained from reference TRBV15 and TRBJ1-1, is as follows: DAMVIQNPRYQVTQFGKPVTLSCSQTLNHNVMYWYQQKSSQAPKLLFHYYDKDFNNEADTPDNFQSRRPNTSFCFLDIRSPGLGDTAMYLCATSTSWVAFFGQGTRLTVV.

The chain combines TRBV5-5 with TRBJ1-1, with D maybe TRBD1 (6 bases). This CDR3 region has 15 residues. Germline V gives CDR1 SGHKS, CDR2 YYEKEE (reference sequence). The ends were cut back, 2 bases at V and 0 bases at J, with 11 bases in the middle. This CDR3 is CASSLGGAMNTEAFF. CDR3 nucleotides: TGTGCCAGCAGCTTAGGGGGAGCCATGAACACTGAAGCTTTCTTT.

This clonotype is a singleton in its sample. The chain carries TRBV19 and TRBJ1-5; unclear D gene. CDR1 LNHDA and CDR2 SQIVND come from the germline V gene (reference sequence). This CDR3 spans 14 amino acids. V shed 7 bases and J shed 0 bases, with 10 bases lying between them. The CDR3 reads CASNFGLSNQPQHF. The CDR3 nucleotides are TGTGCCAGTAATTTTGGTCTTAGCAATCAGCCCCAGCATTTT.